This T cell receptor beta chain is drawn from a study of vaccination and CD4 T cells after COVID-19 (dated by TCRdb to 2022 to 2024). In terms of the full investigation: Convalescent patients had a positive SARS-CoV-2 result on nasal swab PCR, and of these patients, several had mild disease and one had severe disease. In the convalescent cohort there were six males and four females, among whom were two Hispanic individuals, seven Caucasians, two Asians and one multiracial person. Participants received two doses of either the Pfizer-BioNTech BNT162b2 vaccine (n=8) or the Moderna mRNA-1273 vaccine (n=2). Post-COVID blood samples were collected from convalescent patients a median of around 100 days after diagnosis, with a range of about 30 to 170 days. Post-vaccine blood samples were taken a median of about 77 days after the second vaccine dose, with a range of 14 to 241 days. The cultures were stimulated with overlapping spike peptide pools from SARS-CoV-2 and from the common cold coronaviruses HCoV-NL63, HCoV-OC43 and HCoV-229E. In control cultures, a CEFX viral epitope pool was used as positive control, an HIV-1 Nef peptide pool was used as negative control, or no peptide was added. In 10 COVID-19 convalescent patients and a handful of infection-naive healthy vaccine recipients, researchers compared the spike-specific CD4+ TCR repertoire from before mRNA vaccination with the repertoire from after.

The CDR3 sequence holds 13 residues, the cysteine and phenylalanine included. The kept DNA is CDR3 alone, 39 bases in frame from the first base. V and J are trimmed by 8 bases and 8 bases, and the gene matches miss 9 bases of the junction. The germline V gene (reference sequence) gives CDR1 as LNHDA and CDR2 as SQIVND. Overall results and qualifications from the work: The number of convalescent patients in the study was relatively small, and the study did not examine early timepoints following natural infection. In convalescent patients, nearly all vaccine-specific clones (304 of 307) were found to be mono-reactive for SARS-CoV-2 spike rather than cross-reactive with common cold coronaviruses. Among the post-vaccine SARS-CoV-2-reactive clones in convalescent patients, a median approximately 86% showed up only after vaccination, which suggests vaccine-specific priming. An increase in the median number of SARS-CoV-2-reactive clonotypes from 21 after infection to approximately 41 after vaccination was observed, but the change was not found to be significant.

Remarks on this clonotype: The antigen this receptor binds is unknown. No clone much larger than this one lies a single base away; base qualities are absent.

Sample treatment or condition, as interpreted from the label and publication: approximately nine-day PBMC culture with coronavirus spike peptide pools or control peptides (ViraFEST assay). To expand antigen-specific T cells with peptide pools and then pick out the expanded clonotypes through TCR sequencing, the study relied on the ViraFEST assay. The convalescent patients' positive SARS-CoV-2 PCR tests fell between March and December 2020, which was before the Alpha, Beta and Delta variants emerged in the United States. Roughly 2.1 million PBMCs per well were cultured in IMDM with roughly 5.2% human AB serum and approximately 10 IU/ml IL-2, plus 10 ug/ml peptide pools. Half of the culture medium was replaced with fresh IL-2-containing medium on days 3 and 7. CD4+ T cells were isolated after approximately eleven days of culture through negative selection using the EasySep CD4+ T cell isolation kit. Ficoll-Paque Plus gradient centrifugation was used to isolate PBMCs from whole blood, and the isolated PBMCs were then either used fresh or cryopreserved at -140C. Each culture condition was generally run in triplicate wells.

Preparation of the library involved PCR. DNA from cultured CD4+ T cells was subjected to TCR sequencing with the Oncomine TCR Beta short-read assay at the Johns Hopkins FTIC core. The QIAamp micro DNA kit was used to extract genomic DNA from the cultured CD4+ T cells. Oncomine TCR Beta libraries made from cultured CD4+ T cells were pooled using unique dual indexes and sequenced on an Illumina iSeq 100. The study's own analysis went as follows. Non-productive sequences were removed, and CDR3s not starting with C, not ending with F or W, or shorter than 7 amino acids were discarded. The MANAFEST web application was used to identify antigen-specific clonotypes by comparing peptide-stimulated wells against reference wells and other culture wells. For a clone to be called positive, the clone needed an FDR below 0.05, an odds ratio above 5, and a productive frequency above 0.1% in at least two of three replicate wells. Cross-reactive clonotypes were defined as significantly expanded in both SARS-CoV-2 spike wells and at least one common cold coronavirus spike condition. Using R version 3.6.1, CDR3 homology was evaluated through Levenshtein distances (stringdist) along with unrooted phylogenetic trees (ape). Starting from the raw public reads, TCRdb applied fastp trimming at Q25, assembled clones with MiXCR and retained in-frame beta chains. Every CDR3 protein is listed once, alongside the most common genes and DNA of its rows. TCRdb, not the authors, supplied the V and J calls. The sample table contains about 18,000 distinct CDR3 sequences; only one count was recorded for 43% of them. The ten most abundant clones make up more than 7% of the sample.

This TCR was sampled from a human donor who had recovered from COVID-19. The sample was CD4+ T cells from blood, cultured in vitro, taken after SARS-CoV-2 vaccination. The V gene is TRBV19 and the J gene is TRBJ2-1, with 7 middle bases fitting TRBD1. The DNA sequence is as follows: TGTGCCAGTCGACAGGGCCAGAGAGATGAGCAGTTCTTC. The translation is CASRQGQRDEQFF.